This TCR beta chain was sequenced for a study of blood T cells in healthy people across ages. Whole-study context: For every two T cells, template switching captured about one barcoded beta molecule. Findings of the study overall: Researchers said unsorted PBMCs prevented a conclusive naive versus antigen-experienced comparison.

The length of the CDR3 is 13 residues. Germline V CDR1 and CDR2: SQVTM, ANQGSEA. With 1 base removed from V and 2 bases from J, the gap between germline ends came to 8 bases. Through a sample-barcoded 5' primer and a J-beta primer mix, a second PCR was run for 7 to 11 cycles. A single record per CDR3 protein comes from TCRdb applying MiXCR to the 5' RACE reads. The sample carries approximately 1,700,000 distinct CDR3 sequences, around 42% recorded once. This clonotype was detected a few times. Its matching antigen is unknown. The specimen was blood. The chain carries TRBV29-1 and TRBJ1-2; D uncertain. The clonotype was recovered from a human donor in good health. The CDR3 sequence is CSVEGTANYGYTF. As DNA, the CDR3 is TGCAGCGTTGAAGGGACGGCGAACTATGGCTACACCTTC.